A selection of T cell receptor beta chains follows, all from one sample in a study of vaccination and CD4 T cells after COVID-19. TCRdb analysed the PCR reads with MiXCR anew, one entry per CDR3 protein. This sample has some 16,000 distinct CDR3 sequences, with around 47% found just once. Their target antigens are unknown. Specimen: CD4+ T cells from blood, cultured in vitro, collected after SARS-CoV-2 vaccination. Receptors originate from a human donor who had recovered from COVID-19. CDR3s include the opening cysteine and the closing phenylalanine or tryptophan. The order of the fields is D gene, V gene, J gene, clone size, CDR3 DNA, CDR3 protein. D genes are given only for firm matches. Not all rows give a size; the values are once, few, many and, for expanded clones, a class.

D: NA; V: TRBV28; J: TRBJ1-1; size: NA; DNA: TGTGCCAGCAGTTTAAGGACATCGGAAGCTTTCTTT; CDR3: CASSLRTSEAFF
D: NA; V: TRBV7-2; J: TRBJ2-1; size: medium-sized; DNA: TGTGCCAGCAGACAGGTGTCTGAGCAGTTCTTC; CDR3: CASRQVSEQFF
D: TRBD1; V: TRBV14; J: TRBJ1-6; size: NA; DNA: TGTGCCAGCAGCCAGTTTTTCGACAGGGATTCACCCCTCCACTTT; CDR3: CASSQFFDRDSPLHF
D: NA; V: TRBV15; J: TRBJ1-1; size: medium-sized; DNA: TGTGCCACCAGCAGAGCAGGGTGGGCCCGGAACACTGAAGCTTTCTTT; CDR3: CATSRAGWARNTEAFF
D: NA; V: TRBV19; J: TRBJ2-5; size: NA; DNA: TGTGCCAGTAGTAAAACAGGGCCCATCCAAGAGACCCAGTACTTC; CDR3: CASSKTGPIQETQYF
D: TRBD2; V: TRBV10-3; J: TRBJ2-2; size: medium-sized; DNA: TGTGCCAGCGGGGGGGAGCGTGGCACCGGGGAGCTGTTTTTT; CDR3: CASGGERGTGELFF
D: NA; V: TRBV7-2; J: TRBJ2-1; size: few; DNA: TGTGCCAGCAGCCTCCGCCACAGCTCCTACAATGAGCAGTTCTTC; CDR3: CASSLRHSSYNEQFF
D: NA; V: TRBV28; J: TRBJ2-7; size: NA; DNA: TGTGCCAGCAACAGTAGACCCTACGAGCAGTACTTC; CDR3: CASNSRPYEQYF
D: TRBD1; V: TRBV20-1; J: TRBJ2-1; size: NA; DNA: TGCAGTGCTAGAGATCCGAGGGACACAACAGGGGTTAGGAAGCAGTTCTTC; CDR3: CSARDPRDTTGVRKQFF
D: NA; V: TRBV7-6; J: TRBJ2-1; size: NA; DNA: TGTGCCAGCAGCTTAGCGCAGATGGAGCGAAGGACCTACAATGAGCAGTTCTTC; CDR3: CASSLAQMERRTYNEQFF
D: NA; V: TRBV27; J: TRBJ2-1; size: NA; DNA: TGTGCCAGCAGTTCCAGGGACGGATACAATGAGCAGTTCTTC; CDR3: CASSSRDGYNEQFF
D: TRBD1; V: TRBV4-2; J: TRBJ1-4; size: few; DNA: TGTGCCAGCAGCCAAGGCACCGGGACAGGGACTGAAAAACTGTTTTTT; CDR3: CASSQGTGTGTEKLFF
D: NA; V: TRBV7-9; J: TRBJ1-6; size: NA; DNA: TGTGCCAGCAGCTCCCCCCCGGGGAGAGGTTCACCCCTCCACTTT; CDR3: CASSSPPGRGSPLHF
D: TRBD2; V: TRBV20-1; J: TRBJ2-3; size: NA; DNA: TGCAGTGCTAGAGTCGGACTAGCGGGAGGGCTCACCACAGATACGCAGTATTTT; CDR3: CSARVGLAGGLTTDTQYF
D: TRBD1; V: TRBV6-1; J: TRBJ2-7; size: NA; DNA: TGTGCCACACGGACAGGCTCCTACGAGCAGTACTTC; CDR3: CATRTGSYEQYF
D: NA; V: TRBV20-1; J: TRBJ2-1; size: NA; DNA: TGCAGTGCTCAAAGACCCGAGAGGAACAATGAGCAGTTCTTC; CDR3: CSAQRPERNNEQFF
D: NA; V: TRBV24-1; J: TRBJ1-5; size: few; DNA: TGTGCCACCAGTGACTCCCGACCGAATCAGCCCCAGCATTTT; CDR3: CATSDSRPNQPQHF
D: TRBD2; V: TRBV11-1; J: TRBJ2-3; size: few; DNA: TGTGCCAGCAGCTTTATGGGACTAGCGAGCACAGATACGCAGTATTTT; CDR3: CASSFMGLASTDTQYF
D: NA; V: TRBV19; J: TRBJ1-2; size: NA; DNA: TGTGCCAGTAGTATTTCGACAACCTACTATGGCTACACCTTC; CDR3: CASSISTTYYGYTF
D: NA; V: TRBV24-1; J: TRBJ2-2; size: NA; DNA: TGTGCCACCAGTGGAACGAGCACCGGGGAGCTGTTTTTT; CDR3: CATSGTSTGELFF
D: NA; V: TRBV20-1; J: TRBJ2-4; size: NA; DNA: TGCAGTGCTTTTGAGGGGGCCAAAAACATTCAGTACTTC; CDR3: CSAFEGAKNIQYF
D: TRBD1; V: TRBV7-8; J: TRBJ1-2; size: NA; DNA: TGTGCCAGCAGCTGGAGACCCGAGGGGGCGGGCTATGGCTACACCTTC; CDR3: CASSWRPEGAGYGYTF
D: NA; V: TRBV20-1; J: TRBJ2-1; size: NA; DNA: TGCAGTGCCCGCTTACGGAGACAAGGCAATGAGCAGTTCTTC; CDR3: CSARLRRQGNEQFF
D: NA; V: TRBV7-2; J: TRBJ1-1; size: NA; DNA: TGTGCCAGCAGCTACCGAGGGGGAAACACTGAAGCTTTCTTT; CDR3: CASSYRGGNTEAFF
D: NA; V: TRBV2; J: TRBJ2-7; size: NA; DNA: TGTGCCAGCAGCCGACAGCCCTACGAGCAGTACTTC; CDR3: CASSRQPYEQYF
D: NA; V: TRBV20-1; J: TRBJ1-1; size: large; DNA: TGCAGTGCTAGAGGGAACACTGAAGCTTTCTTT; CDR3: CSARGNTEAFF
D: NA; V: TRBV10-3; J: TRBJ2-7; size: NA; DNA: TGTGCCATCAGGGCCCGGCGCGACGAGCAGTACTTC; CDR3: CAIRARRDEQYF
D: NA; V: TRBV5-4; J: TRBJ2-3; size: NA; DNA: TGTGCCAGCAGCTTGGCCGAGAATAGAAGGCCTTTCAGTGGAGATACGCAGTATTTT; CDR3: CASSLAENRRPFSGDTQYF
D: NA; V: TRBV5-1; J: TRBJ1-5; size: NA; DNA: TGCGCCAGCAGGAAGTTTATAAGCGGAGATCAGTCCCAGCATTTT; CDR3: CASRKFISGDQSQHF
D: NA; V: TRBV10-3; J: TRBJ2-1; size: NA; DNA: TGTGCCATCAGAGCTAGCTTGGACAATGAGCAGTTCTTC; CDR3: CAIRASLDNEQFF
D: NA; V: TRBV9; J: TRBJ2-3; size: NA; DNA: TGTGCCAGCAGCGTACTGACAGGAGTAGATACGCAGTATTTT; CDR3: CASSVLTGVDTQYF
D: TRBD1; V: TRBV25-1; J: TRBJ1-4; size: NA; DNA: TGTGCCAGCCACCGACAGGGAAAACTGTTTTTT; CDR3: CASHRQGKLFF
D: TRBD2; V: TRBV5-1; J: TRBJ2-1; size: NA; DNA: TGCGCCAGCAGCTTTGGGACTAGCGGAATCTACAATGAGCAGTTCTTC; CDR3: CASSFGTSGIYNEQFF
D: TRBD1; V: TRBV6-1; J: TRBJ1-4; size: medium-sized; DNA: TGTGCCATGGGACAGGGAGGGGATAATGAAAAACTGTTTTTT; CDR3: CAMGQGGDNEKLFF
D: TRBD1; V: TRBV7-6; J: TRBJ2-1; size: NA; DNA: TGTGCCAGCAGCTTAACCGGGACAGGGGGCTTGGGTGAGCAGTTCTTC; CDR3: CASSLTGTGGLGEQFF
D: NA; V: TRBV6-1; J: TRBJ2-7; size: NA; DNA: TGTGCCAGCAAGGTCAGCCGGAGCTCCTACGAGCAGTACTTC; CDR3: CASKVSRSSYEQYF
D: TRBD2; V: TRBV20-1; J: TRBJ2-3; size: few; DNA: TGCAGTGCCCTTGAGTCAGGTAGCGGGAGCTCAGATACGCAGTATTTT; CDR3: CSALESGSGSSDTQYF
D: NA; V: TRBV19; J: TRBJ1-5; size: few; DNA: TGTGCCAGTAGTCCGATCCACCCCGGGCAGCCCCAGCATTTT; CDR3: CASSPIHPGQPQHF
D: NA; V: TRBV20-1; J: TRBJ2-5; size: NA; DNA: TGCAGTGCTAGAGACGACAACCAAGAGACCCAGTACTTC; CDR3: CSARDDNQETQYF
D: NA; V: TRBV6-1; J: TRBJ2-1; size: NA; DNA: TGTGCCAGCAGTCAAAGGAGGTACAATGAGCAGTTCTTC; CDR3: CASSQRRYNEQFF
D: TRBD1; V: TRBV6-1; J: TRBJ2-7; size: NA; DNA: TGTGCCAGCAGTCAACCGGGACAGGGCTCCTACGAGCAGTACTTC; CDR3: CASSQPGQGSYEQYF
D: TRBD2; V: TRBV20-1; J: TRBJ2-4; size: NA; DNA: TGCAGTGCTAGAGAGACTAGCGGAAACATTCAGTACTTC; CDR3: CSARETSGNIQYF
D: NA; V: TRBV6-5; J: TRBJ2-5; size: NA; DNA: TGTGCCAGCAGTTTACTCGGAGACAGAGGGGGAGAGACCCAGTACTTC; CDR3: CASSLLGDRGGETQYF
D: TRBD1; V: TRBV7-9; J: TRBJ1-5; size: NA; DNA: TGTGCCAGCAGCATGACAGGGAATCAGCCCCAGCATTTT; CDR3: CASSMTGNQPQHF
D: NA; V: TRBV20-1; J: TRBJ2-2; size: medium-sized; DNA: TGCAGTGCTACTAAGACGGAGAACACCGGGGAGCTGTTTTTT; CDR3: CSATKTENTGELFF
D: NA; V: TRBV2; J: TRBJ2-5; size: large; DNA: TGTGCCAGCGGCCGAATGGGGGTCTTAGAGACCCAGTACTTC; CDR3: CASGRMGVLETQYF
D: NA; V: TRBV19; J: TRBJ2-1; size: NA; DNA: TGTGCCAGTAGTATCGGGGGCGGGATAAGGTACAATGAGCAGTTCTTC; CDR3: CASSIGGGIRYNEQFF
D: TRBD2; V: TRBV20-1; J: TRBJ2-4; size: once; DNA: TGCAGTGCTGAATACGGGACTAGCGGGAGGCGGAACGACATTCAGTACTTC; CDR3: CSAEYGTSGRRNDIQYF